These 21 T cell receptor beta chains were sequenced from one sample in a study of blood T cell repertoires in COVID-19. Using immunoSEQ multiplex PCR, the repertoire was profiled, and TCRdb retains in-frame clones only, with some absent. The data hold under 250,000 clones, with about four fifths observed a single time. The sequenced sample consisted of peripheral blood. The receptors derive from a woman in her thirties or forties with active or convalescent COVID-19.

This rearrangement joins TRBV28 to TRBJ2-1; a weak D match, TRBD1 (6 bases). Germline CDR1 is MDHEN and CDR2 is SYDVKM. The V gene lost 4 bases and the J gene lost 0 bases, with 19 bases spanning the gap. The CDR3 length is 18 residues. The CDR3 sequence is CASSSFLGGLGSYNEQFF. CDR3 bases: TGTGCCAGCAGTTCATTCCTAGGGGGTCTCGGCTCCTACAATGAGCAGTTCTTC.

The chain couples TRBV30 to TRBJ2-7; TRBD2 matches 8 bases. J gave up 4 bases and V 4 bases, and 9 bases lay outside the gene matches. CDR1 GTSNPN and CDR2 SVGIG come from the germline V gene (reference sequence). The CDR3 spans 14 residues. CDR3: CAWNKPGGAYEQYF. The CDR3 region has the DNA TGTGCCTGGAATAAGCCGGGAGGGGCTTACGAGCAGTACTTC.

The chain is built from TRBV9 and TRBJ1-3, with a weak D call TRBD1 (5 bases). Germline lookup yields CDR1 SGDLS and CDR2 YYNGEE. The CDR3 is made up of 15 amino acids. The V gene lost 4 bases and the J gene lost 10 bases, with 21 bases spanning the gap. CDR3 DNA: TGTGCCAGCAGCTCAGGGCGGGGGACGCAACGGACCATATATTTT. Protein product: CASSSGRGTQRTIYF.

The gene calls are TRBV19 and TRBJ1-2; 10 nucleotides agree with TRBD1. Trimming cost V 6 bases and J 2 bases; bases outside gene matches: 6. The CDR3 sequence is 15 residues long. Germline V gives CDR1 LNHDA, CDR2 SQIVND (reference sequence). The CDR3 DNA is TGTGCCAGTAGCCAGACAGGGGGCCGCAACTATGGCTACACCTTC. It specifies CASSQTGGRNYGYTF. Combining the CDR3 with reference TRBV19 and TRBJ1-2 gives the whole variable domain DGGITQSPKYLFRKEGQNVTLSCEQNLNHDAMYWYRQDPGQGLRLIYYSQIVNDFQKGDIAEGYSVSREKKESFPLTVTSAQKNPTAFYLCASSQTGGRNYGYTFGSGTRLTVV.

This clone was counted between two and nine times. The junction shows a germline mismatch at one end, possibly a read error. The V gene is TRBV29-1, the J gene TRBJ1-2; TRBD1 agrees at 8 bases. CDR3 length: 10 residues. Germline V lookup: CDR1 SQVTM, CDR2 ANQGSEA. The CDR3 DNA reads TGTGGGGACAGGCTAGATGGCTACACCTTC. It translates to CGDRLDGYTF.

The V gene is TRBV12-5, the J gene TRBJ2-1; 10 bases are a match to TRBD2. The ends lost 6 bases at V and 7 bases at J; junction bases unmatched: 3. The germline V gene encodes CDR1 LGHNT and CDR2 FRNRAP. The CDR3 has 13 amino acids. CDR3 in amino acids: CASGTSGLNEQFF. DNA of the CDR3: TGTGCTAGTGGGACTAGCGGGCTTAATGAGCAGTTCTTC.

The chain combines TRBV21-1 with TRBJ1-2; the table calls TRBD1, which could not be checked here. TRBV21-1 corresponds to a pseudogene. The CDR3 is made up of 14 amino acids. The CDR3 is CASSQGDRNYGYTF. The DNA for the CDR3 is TGTGCCAGCAGCCAGGGGGACAGAAACTATGGCTACACCTTC.

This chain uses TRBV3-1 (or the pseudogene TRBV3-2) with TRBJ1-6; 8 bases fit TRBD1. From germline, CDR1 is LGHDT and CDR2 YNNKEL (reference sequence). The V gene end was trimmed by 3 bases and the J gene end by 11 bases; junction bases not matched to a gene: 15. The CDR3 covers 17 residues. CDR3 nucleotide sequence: TGTGCCAGCAGCCACCCTCGACAGGGGATCAGGCCGCCACCCCTCCACTTT. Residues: CASSHPRQGIRPPPLHF.

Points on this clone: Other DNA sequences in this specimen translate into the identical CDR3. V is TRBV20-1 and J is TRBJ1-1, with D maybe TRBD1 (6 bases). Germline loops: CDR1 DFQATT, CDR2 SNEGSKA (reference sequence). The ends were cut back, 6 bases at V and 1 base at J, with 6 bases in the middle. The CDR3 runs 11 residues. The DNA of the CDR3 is TGCAGTGCGGGACAGAACACTGAAGCTTTCTTT. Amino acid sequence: CSAGQNTEAFF.

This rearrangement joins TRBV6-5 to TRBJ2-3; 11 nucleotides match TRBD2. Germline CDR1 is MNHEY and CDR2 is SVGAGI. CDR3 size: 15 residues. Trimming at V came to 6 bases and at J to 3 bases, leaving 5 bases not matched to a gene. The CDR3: CASSTLAGVTDTQYF. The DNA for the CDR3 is TGTGCCAGCAGCACACTAGCGGGAGTAACAGATACGCAGTATTTT.

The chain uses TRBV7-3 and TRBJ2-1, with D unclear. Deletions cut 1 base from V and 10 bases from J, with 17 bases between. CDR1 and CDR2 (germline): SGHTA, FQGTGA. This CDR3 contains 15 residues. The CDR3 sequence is CASSLSPLTAEEQFF. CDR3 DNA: TGTGCCAGCAGCTTAAGCCCGCTCACGGCGGAAGAGCAGTTCTTC.

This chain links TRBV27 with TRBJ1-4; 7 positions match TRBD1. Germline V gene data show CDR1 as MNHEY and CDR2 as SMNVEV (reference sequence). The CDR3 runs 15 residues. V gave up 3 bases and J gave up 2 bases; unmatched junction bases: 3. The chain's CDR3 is CASSFETGTNEKLFF. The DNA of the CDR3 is TGTGCCAGCAGTTTTGAGACAGGGACTAATGAAAAACTGTTTTTT.

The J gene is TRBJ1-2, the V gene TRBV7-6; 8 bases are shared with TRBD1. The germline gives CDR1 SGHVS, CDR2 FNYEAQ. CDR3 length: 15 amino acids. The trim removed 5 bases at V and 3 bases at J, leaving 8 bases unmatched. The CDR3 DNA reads TGTGCCAGCAGCCCAGACAGGGGCCTCTACTATGGCTACACCTTC. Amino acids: CASSPDRGLYYGYTF.

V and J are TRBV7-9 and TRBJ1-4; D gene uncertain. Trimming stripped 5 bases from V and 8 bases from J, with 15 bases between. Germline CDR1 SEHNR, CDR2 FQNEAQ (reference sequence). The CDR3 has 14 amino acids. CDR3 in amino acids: CASSLQAPGEKLFF. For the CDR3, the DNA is TGTGCCAGCAGCCTCCAGGCACCGGGGGAAAAACTGTTTTTT.

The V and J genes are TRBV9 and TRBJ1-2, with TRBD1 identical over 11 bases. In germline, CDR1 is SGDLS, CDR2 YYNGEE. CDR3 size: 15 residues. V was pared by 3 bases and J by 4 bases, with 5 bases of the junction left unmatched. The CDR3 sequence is CASSAGQGEFYGYTF. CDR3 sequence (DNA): TGTGCCAGCAGCGCGGGACAGGGGGAGTTCTATGGCTACACCTTC.

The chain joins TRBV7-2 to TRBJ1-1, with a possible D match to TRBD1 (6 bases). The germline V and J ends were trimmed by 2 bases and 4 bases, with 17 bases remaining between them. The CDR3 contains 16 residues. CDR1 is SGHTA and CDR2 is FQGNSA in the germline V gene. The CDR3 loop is CASSLSVRGGSTEAFF. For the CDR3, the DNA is TGTGCCAGCAGCTTATCCGTAAGGGGGGGTAGCACTGAAGCTTTCTTT.

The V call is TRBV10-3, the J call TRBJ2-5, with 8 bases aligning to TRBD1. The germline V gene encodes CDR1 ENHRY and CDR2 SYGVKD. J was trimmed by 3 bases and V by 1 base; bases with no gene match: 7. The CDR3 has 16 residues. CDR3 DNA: TGTGCCATCAGTGAGTTGGGGGCAGGGGGCGAAGAGACCCAGTACTTC. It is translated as CAISELGAGGEETQYF.

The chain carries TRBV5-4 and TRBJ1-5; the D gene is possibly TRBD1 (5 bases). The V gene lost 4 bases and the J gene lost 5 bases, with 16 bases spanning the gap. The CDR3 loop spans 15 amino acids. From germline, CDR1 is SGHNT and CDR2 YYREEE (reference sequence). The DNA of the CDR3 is TGTGCCAGCAGCCGACAAGGGGTAGGGGATCAGCCCCAGCATTTT. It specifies CASSRQGVGDQPQHF.

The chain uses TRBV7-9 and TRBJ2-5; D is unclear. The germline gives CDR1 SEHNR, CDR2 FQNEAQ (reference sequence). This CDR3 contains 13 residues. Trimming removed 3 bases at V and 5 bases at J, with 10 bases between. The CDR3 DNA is TGTGCCAGCAGCTTGACCACCGGGGAGACCCAGTACTTC. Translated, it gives CASSLTTGETQYF. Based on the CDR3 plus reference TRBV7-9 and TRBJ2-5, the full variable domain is DTGVSQNPRHKITKRGQNVTFRCDPISEHNRLYWYRQTLGQGPEFLTYFQNEAQLEKSRLLSDRFSAERPKGSFSTLEIQRTEQGDSAMYLCASSLTTGETQYFGPGTRLLVL.

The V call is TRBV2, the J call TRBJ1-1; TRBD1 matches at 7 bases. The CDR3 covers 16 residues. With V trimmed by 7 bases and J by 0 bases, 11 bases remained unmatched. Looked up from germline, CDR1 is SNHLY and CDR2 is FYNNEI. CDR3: CASIPRAGGLNTEAFF. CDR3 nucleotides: TGTGCCAGCATTCCTCGGGCAGGGGGGTTGAACACTGAAGCTTTCTTT.

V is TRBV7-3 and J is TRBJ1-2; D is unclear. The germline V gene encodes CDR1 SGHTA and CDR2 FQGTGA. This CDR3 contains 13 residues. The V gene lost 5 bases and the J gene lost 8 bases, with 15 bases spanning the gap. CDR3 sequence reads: CASSATEGAGYTF. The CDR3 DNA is TGTGCCAGCAGCGCTACAGAGGGCGCCGGCTACACCTTC.